This T cell receptor beta chain was captured by sequencing in a study of blood T cells in healthy people across ages. Whole-study findings and limits: Because donor CMV status was unknown, expanded clonotype changes were possibly confounded. Roughly linearly, TCR beta diversity per million T cells fell as age increased.

The V gene lost 5 bases and the J gene lost 5 bases, with 24 bases spanning the gap. CDR3 length: 17 residues. Combining a sample-barcoded 5' primer with a J-beta primer mix, a second PCR ran for roughly 7 to 11 cycles. TCRdb ran MiXCR on the 5' RACE reads and lists one entry per CDR3 protein. The sample records 1.5 million to 2 million distinct CDR3 sequences, over 25% being singletons. Extraction of total RNA produced a minimum of 6 micrograms from each sample. With regard to this clonotype: As yet, its antigen is unknown.

This clonotype was obtained from a woman younger than 45 in good health. J is TRBJ1-2 and V is TRBV12-3 or TRBV12-4; TRBD1 might be the D (5 bases). The sample was blood. DNA of the CDR3: TGTGCCAGCAGTCGGCACTGGTGGGGGGATCGGGATTATGGCTACACCTTC. This translates into CASSRHWWGDRDYGYTF.